The 7 T cell receptor beta chains presented below share a single source sample, sequenced in a study of CDR3 diversity in severe acne. MiXCR, run by TCRdb on the PCR reads, gives a single entry per CDR3 protein. The table includes more than 80,000 distinct CDR3 sequences, approximately 49% detected once. The sequenced sample consisted of blood. These receptors were taken from a male donor with severe acne vulgaris.

Concerning this clonotype itself: An end of the junction differs from the germline gene, which may be a read error. This chain links TRBV5-6 with TRBJ2-7, with 7 bases aligning to TRBD1. CDR3 length equals 16 residues. Germline V gene lookup returns CDR1 SGHDT and CDR2 YYEEEE. CDR3 loop: CASSQVQGGWVYEQYF. The CDR3, as DNA: TGCGCCAGCAGCCAAGTCCAAGGGGGCTGGGTCTACGAGCAGTACTTC.

This clonotype was seen once. The V gene is TRBV6-5, the J gene TRBJ1-6; TRBD1 matches at 8 bases. Trimming removed 6 bases from V and 9 bases from J; junction bases left unmatched: 4. The CDR3 runs to 13 residues. Germline lookup yields CDR1 MNHEY and CDR2 SVGAGI. CDR3 sequence reads: CASRRGQVSPLHF. CDR3 coding DNA: TGTGCCAGCAGAAGGGGACAGGTTTCACCCCTCCACTTT.

CDR3 nucleotides: TGTGCCAGCAGCCCGTGGACTAGGGGAGAGACCCAGTACTTC. It yields the protein CASSPWTRGETQYF. This chain uses TRBV11-2 with TRBJ2-5, with 7 bases that match TRBD2. The V segment lost 5 bases and the J segment 4 bases; nucleotides outside the gene matches: 7. Germline CDR1 SGHAT, CDR2 FQNNGV. This CDR3 is built from 14 residues. The whole variable domain, filled in from reference TRBV11-2 and TRBJ2-5, reads EAGVAQSPRYKIIEKRQSVAFWCNPISGHATLYWYQQILGQGPKLLIQFQNNGVVDDSQLPKDRFSAERLKGVDSTLKIQPAKLEDSAVYLCASSPWTRGETQYFGPGTRLLVL.

The rearrangement uses TRBV7-9 and TRBJ2-7, with unresolved D. The V end lost 2 bases, the J end lost 2 bases, and 10 bases lay between the germline ends. In germline, CDR1 is SEHNR, CDR2 FQNEAQ (reference sequence). CDR3 length equals 14 residues. The CDR3 here is CASSLSVRTYEQYF. CDR3 in DNA: TGTGCCAGCAGCTTATCCGTCAGGACCTACGAGCAGTACTTC.

The rearrangement links TRBV4-1 to TRBJ2-3; D is unresolved. The CDR3 is 17 residues long. The ends were cut back, 0 bases at V and 0 bases at J, with 13 bases in the middle. CDR1 and CDR2 (germline): MGHRA, YSYEKL. CDR3 DNA: TGCGCCAGCAGCCAAGAGGGTATTCCGCGGAGCACAGATACGCAGTATTTT. It encodes CASSQEGIPRSTDTQYF.

The rearrangement joins TRBV2 to TRBJ2-5, with D uncertain. The CDR3 is 14 residues long. V shed 2 bases and J shed 4 bases, with 11 bases lying between them. The V gene's germline CDR1 is SNHLY and CDR2 FYNNEI. This chain's CDR3 is CASSEYREPETQYF. CDR3 coding DNA: TGTGCCAGCAGTGAATATAGGGAACCAGAGACCCAGTACTTC.

This clonotype turned up a few times. The final CDR3 position lacks the conserved phenylalanine or tryptophan, pointing to a likely read error. The DNA is left out, because the CDR3 cannot be placed on it with certainty; the CDR3 is given as TCRdb lists it. The chain is built from TRBV28 and TRBJ2-1; TRBD2 is the table's D call, not checked against the DNA. The germline CDR1 and CDR2 sequences are MDHEN and SYDVKM. The CDR3 is 14 amino acids long, termini counted. Here the CDR3 reads CASLDGGAYNEQTL.